A single sample is the source of the 15 T cell receptor beta chains below, sequenced in a study of shared clonotypes between healthy human individuals. Produced via immunoSEQ multiplex PCR; TCRdb's table is partial and in-frame only. Of 450,000 to 500,000 clones in the sample, 81% were seen once. Sequencing was performed on PBMCs. These receptors came from a woman aged 35 to 49 in good health. Some clones in this sample may be carry-over from other donors' samples.

This clone has just one count. This chain uses TRBV28 with TRBJ2-4; 9 nucleotides agree with TRBD1. This CDR3 spans 14 amino acids. V lost 7 bases to trimming and J lost 1 base; unmatched junction nucleotides: 2. Germline CDR1 is MDHEN and CDR2 is SYDVKM. In nucleotides, the CDR3 is TGTGCCAGCACCGGGACAGGGGCCAAAAACATTCAGTACTTC. Residues: CASTGTGAKNIQYF.

V and J are TRBV18 and TRBJ2-1; 7 bases match TRBD1. V lost 3 bases and J lost 4; bases outside the gene matches: 6. The CDR3 has 15 residues. From germline, CDR1 is KGHSH and CDR2 LQKENI. CDR3 DNA: TGTGCCAGCTCACCGTTCGGGACAGAATACAATGAGCAGTTCTTC. This codes for CASSPFGTEYNEQFF.

This chain uses TRBV10-2 with TRBJ2-7; no reliable D call. This CDR3 contains 12 residues. The V end was cut by 6 bases, the J end by 3 bases, with 9 bases between. The germline V gene encodes CDR1 WSHSY and CDR2 SAAADI. CDR3 nucleotide sequence: TGCGCCAGCAGCTTGGCCCGCTACGAGCAGTACTTC. It is translated as CASSLARYEQYF.

A word on this clone: A far larger clone is just one base off, so this is likely a read error. The chain recombines TRBV28 with TRBJ2-7, with D perhaps matching TRBD2 (6 bases). Germline V gene data show CDR1 as MDHEN and CDR2 as SYDVKM. Deletions cut 6 bases from V and 3 bases from J, with 21 bases between. The CDR3 sequence is 16 residues long. The CDR3 is CASRSSWAGTYYEQYF. The CDR3 nucleotides read TGTGCCAGCAGGTCTTCGTGGGCAGGGACTTACTACGAGCAGTACTTC.

The rearrangement uses TRBV28 and TRBJ1-1; D gene uncertain. V lost 4 bases and J lost 8, with 14 bases in between. The CDR3 consists of 13 residues. Germline V gives CDR1 MDHEN, CDR2 SYDVKM. This chain's CDR3 is CASSSPGMGEAFF. The CDR3 nucleotides are TGTGCCAGCAGTTCCCCGGGGATGGGAGAAGCTTTCTTT.

This chain links TRBV30 with TRBJ2-7; D remains ambiguous. There are 13 residues in the CDR3. Germline V lookup: CDR1 GTSNPN, CDR2 SVGIG (reference sequence). Trimming stripped 4 bases from V and 4 bases from J, with 14 bases between. In DNA form, the CDR3 reads TGTGCCTGGACTGGTCCCTTCAAGTACGAGCAGTACTTC. Amino acid sequence: CAWTGPFKYEQYF.

As DNA, the CDR3 is TGTGCTAGTGGTTTGGGACAAGGAGGGGCCGGGGAGCTGTTTTTT. It translates to CASGLGQGGAGELFF. The chain carries TRBV12-5 and TRBJ2-2; D might be TRBD2 (6 bases). The CDR3 sequence is 15 residues long. V was shortened by 1 base and J by 6 bases, with 12 bases between the two germline ends. Germline lookup yields CDR1 LGHNT and CDR2 FRNRAP.

This chain links TRBV29-1 with TRBJ2-7, with 11 positions matching TRBD2. Germline V gives CDR1 SQVTM, CDR2 ANQGSEA. The trim removed 5 bases at V and 6 bases at J, leaving 12 bases unmatched. This CDR3 is built from 15 residues. The CDR3 DNA reads as TGCAGCGTTCTTGACCCGACTAGCGGGATTGGCGAGCAGTACTTC. Translating gives CSVLDPTSGIGEQYF.

Worth noting for this clone: This is likely an artifact of a read error, given a far larger clone one base away. V is TRBV29-1 and J is TRBJ2-1; D is possibly TRBD2 (5 bases). Germline V gives CDR1 SQVTM, CDR2 ANQGSEA. The CDR3 runs 12 residues. The CDR3 nucleotides are TGCAGCGTCGGGGAAAGGACCAATGAGCGGTTCTTC. Amino acids: CSVGERTNERFF.

This clone showed up just a few times. A much more abundant neighbour one base away suggests this may be a read error. This chain uses TRBV13 with TRBJ2-6; D remains unclear. V lost 0 bases to trimming and J lost 0 bases, with 3 bases between them. Germline values: CDR1 PRHDT, CDR2 FYEKMQ (reference sequence). This CDR3 is built from 15 residues. Here the CDR3 reads CASSLGSSGANVLTF. The CDR3 bases are TGTGCCAGCAGCTTAGGTAGCTCTGGGGCCAACGTCCTGACTTTC.

This clone was counted only a few times. A read error is likely here: a far larger clone is one base away. This chain uses TRBV28 with TRBJ2-2; 11 bases map to TRBD1. The germline V gene encodes CDR1 MDHEN and CDR2 SYDVKM. This CDR3 spans 16 amino acids. V lost 6 bases, J lost 7 bases, and 10 bases stayed unmatched. CDR3 sequence reads: CASSPDRGLPIGELFF. As DNA, the CDR3 is TGTGCCAGCAGCCCGGACAGGGGGCTTCCCATCGGGGAGCTGTTTTTT.

The rearrangement joins TRBV25-1 to TRBJ1-1; possible D gene TRBD1, 6 bases. The CDR3 extends over 13 amino acids. V lost 7 bases and J 9 bases, leaving 18 bases between the germline ends. Germline lookup yields CDR1 MGHDK and CDR2 SYGVNS. The CDR3 region is CASTPSGVDQAFF. CDR3 coding DNA: TGTGCCAGCACCCCGTCAGGGGTGGATCAAGCTTTCTTT. Together with reference TRBV25-1 and TRBJ1-1, the CDR3 gives the full variable domain: EADIYQTPRYLVIGTGKKITLECSQTMGHDKMYWYQQDPGMELHLIHYSYGVNSTEKGDLSSESTVSRIRTEHFPLTLESARPSHTSQYLCASTPSGVDQAFFGQGTRLTVV.

The rearrangement links TRBV7-3 to TRBJ2-7, with D unresolved. Trimming removed 1 base at V and 6 bases at J, with 10 bases between. The CDR3 loop spans 13 amino acids. The germline V gene encodes CDR1 SGHTA and CDR2 FQGTGA. The CDR3 region is CASSLSPSFEQYF. CDR3 in DNA: TGTGCCAGCAGCTTAAGCCCGAGTTTCGAGCAGTACTTC.

With respect to this clone: Its ends do not fully match the called genes, so a read error is possible. This chain links TRBV9 with TRBJ1-1; tentatively, D is TRBD1 (5 bases). CDR1 and CDR2 (germline): SGDLS, YYNGEE. The length of the CDR3 is 13 residues. The CDR3 reads CASSKGMSTEAFF. As DNA, the CDR3 is TGTGCCAGCAGCAAGGGGATGAGCACTGAAGCCTTCTTT.

Concerning this clone itself: The likely explanation is a read error, given a far larger clone one base away. The V call is TRBV30, the J call TRBJ2-7; weak D call: TRBD2 (6 bases). Germline CDR1 reads GTSNPN; CDR2 reads SVGIG (reference sequence). CDR3 length: 10 residues. The germline V and J ends were trimmed by 7 bases and 9 bases, with 13 bases remaining between them. The CDR3 DNA reads TGTGCCTTTGGGGGGTTCGGGCAGTACTTC. Protein sequence: CAFGGFGQYF.